The sample holds many counts of the clone carrying this T cell receptor (beta chain). One entry per CDR3 protein results from TCRdb running MiXCR on the 5' RACE reads. The data contain 55,000 to 70,000 distinct CDR3 sequences, 3.9% of them singletons. The source of the sample is a study of neurological immune-mediated disorders. This CDR3 has 14 amino acids. The V gene end was trimmed by 4 bases and the J gene end by 4 bases; junction bases not matched to a gene: 6. CDR1 is WSHSY and CDR2 is SAAADI in the germline V gene. This receptor was obtained from a man aged 30-40 years with multiple sclerosis. The source material was PBMCs. The rearrangement uses TRBV10-2 and TRBJ2-5; TRBD2 matches 7 bases. The chain's CDR3 is CASSGTSPRETQYF. In DNA form, the CDR3 reads TGCGCCAGCAGTGGGACTAGTCCCCGAGAGACCCAGTACTTC.